This T cell receptor (beta chain) was profiled in a study of Ad26.COV2.S vaccination and SARS-CoV-2 variants. Germline V gene lookup returns CDR1 SGHTA and CDR2 FQGTGA. The CDR3 totals 16 residues. Trimming shortened V by 5 bases and J by 5 bases, and 20 bases separated the two germline ends. The table came from immunoSEQ multiplex PCR; TCRdb's copy has only in-frame clones and leaves some out. The sample shows around 500,000 clones, 80% to 90% of them seen only once. The treatment here: some 19 received Ad26.COV2.S at low or high dose, single or two shots; 5 received placebo; per-sample allocation not given. On day 63 after the first injection, vaccine and placebo recipients gave samples.

Specimen: peripheral blood, collected in a trial of Ad26.COV2.S vaccine versus placebo. The rearrangement joins TRBV7-3 to TRBJ2-3; TRBD2 is a possible D gene (5 bases). This clonotype was sampled from a person between 18 and 59 years old who received the Ad26.COV2.S COVID-19 vaccine or a placebo. CDR3 amino acids: CASSPGSRGPGDTQYF. The CDR3 DNA sequence: TGTGCCAGCAGCCCAGGTTCGAGAGGGCCGGGAGATACGCAGTATTTT.